This TCR beta chain was recovered during a study of cytomegalovirus exposure and HLA in healthy donors. Overall study findings and caveats: TCR beta sequences reportedly predicted most subjects' HLA-A and HLA-B alleles accurately.

Of note for this clone: Its antigen is not identified.

There are 15 residues in the CDR3. V was cut by 0 bases and J by 5 bases, with 13 bases left in between. In germline, CDR1 is MNHEY, CDR2 SVGAGI. A multiplex PCR was run with 60 Vbeta primers and 13 Jbeta primers. The assay was immunoSEQ multiplex PCR, and TCRdb's table has in-frame clones only and misses some. The table has more than 150,000 clones, approximately 84% seen once; the top ten hold about 0.24%. The J gene is TRBJ1-1, the V gene TRBV6-5; D gene uncertain. Material for sequencing was PBMCs. The origin of this receptor is a boy aged 5-17 years in good health and CMV-seronegative. The CDR3 DNA sequence: TGTGCCAGCAGTTACTCGATAGAGGGAAGAACTGAAGCTTTCTTT. Amino acids: CASSYSIEGRTEAFF.